Below, one T cell receptor (beta chain) is given with its context. The antigen this receptor binds is unknown. No base quality values were provided; no much bigger clone lies one nucleotide off. The intended sense of this specimen's treatment or condition label: in vitro stimulation with specific CMV peptide epitopes to enrich CMV-specific T cells. The data were taken from a study of T cell repertoires in cytomegalovirus infection (dated by TCRdb to about 2019). Background for the entire study: Alongside well-studied HLA-B-restricted epitopes, the peptide stimulations were aimed at recently identified HLA-C-restricted CMV epitopes, whose presentation resists viral immunomodulation. Donor HLA type was relevant to the analysis, because carriage of CMV infection together with the matching HLA type was indicated by public TCR beta signatures. On the study overall, not on this receptor specifically: Cumulative frequency of public TCR beta family members discriminated carriers of CMV infection plus the relevant HLA type in this cohort and an independent approximately 370-donor cohort. The ex vivo response was dominated by HLA-C-restricted CMV-specific TCR beta clonotypes, which also provided the single most frequent clonotype in two of eight donors.

Sequencing took place on an Illumina HiSeq 1500. TCRdb handled the public reads itself, with Q25 trimming in fastp and clone calling in MiXCR, and kept productive beta chains. Rows with one shared CDR3 protein collapse into an entry with the most common genes and DNA. The sample table shows hundreds of thousands of distinct CDR3 sequences, and 30% to 40% are seen once. 15% to 20% of the sample lies in the top ten. Sequencing was performed on cultured PBMCs, taken from culture after CMV antigen stimulation. The source of this sequence is a human donor in good health (CMV status not recorded). Some clones in this sample may be carry-over from other donors' samples.

The CDR3: CASSQDFTLRQFF. The bases are TGCGCCAGCAGCCAAGATTTTACGCTACGCCAGTTCTTC. The rearranged chain carries TRBV4-1 and TRBJ2-1, with the D gene uncertain. The CDR3 starts with the cysteine, ends with the phenylalanine, and has 13 residues. CDR3 DNA is the only sequence kept; it has 39 bases, read in frame from the first base. Between the V and J ends, shortened by 0 bases and 13 bases respectively, the junction contains 13 bases. CDR1 MGHRA and CDR2 YSYEKL are derived from the germline V gene.